The 8 T cell receptor beta chains below were found in one sample sequenced in a study of regulatory T cells in long-lasting Graves disease. Arm-PCR of CDR3 regions and iRepertoire HTBI primers were the basis on which TCR beta libraries were built. TCRdb reanalysed the multiplex PCR reads using MiXCR and keeps one entry per CDR3 protein. The table lists 650,000 to 850,000 distinct CDR3 sequences, approximately 31% of them singletons. Regarding time point: persistent/refractory GD, antithyroid drugs over 5 years with positive TRAb. Following extraction of RNA from PBMCs, that RNA was used to make the TCR library. This specimen consisted of peripheral blood mononuclear cells (PBMCs), obtained when the disease was refractory, from a patient treated with antithyroid drugs. The source is a female donor with Graves disease.

The chain is built from TRBV20-1 and TRBJ1-2; maybe TRBD1 (5 bases). This CDR3 region has 14 residues. In germline, CDR1 is DFQATT, CDR2 SNEGSKA (reference sequence). The V gene lost 6 bases and the J gene lost 3 bases, with 17 bases spanning the gap. The CDR3 spells CSAPGTARDYGYTF. The CDR3, as DNA: TGCAGTGCGCCCGGGACGGCGCGCGACTATGGCTACACCTTC.

This clonotype was seen repeatedly, ten times or more. J is TRBJ1-5 and V is TRBV28, with 10 bases that match TRBD1. The CDR3 is 15 residues long. Per the germline V gene, CDR1 is MDHEN and CDR2 is SYDVKM. J lost 6 bases, V lost 2 bases, and 4 bases had no gene match. The CDR3 coding sequence is TGTGCCAGCAGTTTACCGACAGGGGGCCTTCAGCCCCAGCATTTT. It specifies CASSLPTGGLQPQHF.

V gene TRBV19 combines with J gene TRBJ2-2, with D maybe TRBD2 (5 bases). Germline CDR1 and CDR2: LNHDA and SQIVND (reference sequence). This CDR3 is 17 amino acids long. The germline V and J ends were trimmed by 2 bases and 3 bases, with 16 bases remaining between them. The CDR3 nucleotides are TGTGCCAGTAGTATAAAGAGGGCCTATGGGGACACCGGGGAGCTGTTTTTT. It codes for CASSIKRAYGDTGELFF.

The gene calls are TRBV5-4 and TRBJ1-1; no reliable D call. Between the trimmed V and J ends, which lost 0 bases and 2 bases, there was a span of 11 bases. There are 15 residues in the CDR3. CDR1 is SGHNT and CDR2 is YYREEE in the germline V gene (reference sequence). The CDR3 sequence is CASSLDTQSNTEAFF. The CDR3 DNA reads TGTGCCAGCAGCTTGGACACGCAGTCCAACACTGAAGCTTTCTTT.

The genes are TRBV18 and TRBJ1-2; 7 bases line up with TRBD1. The CDR3 spans 14 residues. CDR1 and CDR2 from the germline V gene are KGHSH and LQKENI. J gave up 7 bases and V 4 bases, and 9 bases lay outside the gene matches. CDR3 sequence: CASSHGQEGSGYTF. The CDR3 DNA is TGTGCCAGCTCACACGGACAGGAGGGAAGTGGCTACACCTTC.

The chain recombines TRBV7-9 with TRBJ2-7, with D possibly being TRBD2 (6 bases). Trimming cost V 5 bases and J 9 bases, with 17 bases left between them. This CDR3 is 13 amino acids long. Germline loops: CDR1 SEHNR, CDR2 FQNEAQ (reference sequence). CDR3 bases: TGTGCCAGCAGCAAGAGAGGGCACGGGGGGCAGTACTTC. The encoded protein is CASSKRGHGGQYF.

This clonotype was counted at least ten times. The chain uses TRBV2 and TRBJ1-1, with D possibly TRBD1 on 6 matching bases. This CDR3 comprises 15 residues. V shed 8 bases and J shed 5 bases, with 21 bases lying between them. In germline, CDR1 is SNHLY, CDR2 FYNNEI. The CDR3 DNA reads TGTGCCAGCGGATACCGAACAGGGACGGGAACTGAAGCTTTCTTT. Translation gives CASGYRTGTGTEAFF. The variable domain in full, with the rest retrieved from reference TRBV2 and TRBJ1-1, is EPEVTQTPSHQVTQMGQEVILRCVPISNHLYFYWYRQILGQKVEFLVSFYNNEISEKSEIFDDQFSVERPDGSNFTLKIRSTKLEDSAMYFCASGYRTGTGTEAFFGQGTRLTVV.

There are a few counts of this clonotype. The J gene is TRBJ1-2, the V gene TRBV10-3; D call uncertain. The ends were cut back, 0 bases at V and 0 bases at J, with 5 bases in the middle. Germline V lookup: CDR1 ENHRY, CDR2 SYGVKD. The CDR3 spans 14 residues. CDR3 coding DNA: TGTGCCATCAGTGAGTCTACACCTAACTATGGCTACACCTTC. The encoded protein is CAISESTPNYGYTF.